This TCR beta chain was found in a study of T cell responses to AZD1222 COVID-19 vaccine. Some clones are missing from TCRdb's copy, which holds only in-frame ones; the method was immunoSEQ multiplex PCR. Here the sample spans approximately 150,000 clones, 88% being singletons. Looked up from germline, CDR1 is SGHVS and CDR2 is FNYEAQ. The CDR3 is 15 amino acids. The ends lost 5 bases at V and 6 bases at J; junction bases unmatched: 9. Regarding this clone: What it binds is unknown.

The study's findings and limits: Only a handful of AZD1222 recipients tested seropositive at baseline.

The clonotype originates from an adult who received the MenACWY meningococcal vaccine as a control. The chain employs TRBV7-6 and TRBJ2-2, with TRBD2 matching 7 bases. Material: peripheral blood, obtained 28 days after the second dose of the MenACWY control vaccine. The chain's CDR3 is CASSGWTRRSGELFF. CDR3 nucleotide sequence: TGTGCCAGCAGCGGGTGGACTAGGAGGTCCGGGGAGCTGTTTTTT.